Sequencing of this TCR beta chain was carried out in a study of T cell clonality in common variable immunodeficiency. Overall study results and limits: CVID subjects shared fewer TCRbeta clones than healthy controls did.

Sequencing used immunoSEQ multiplex PCR; TCRdb keeps in-frame clones, though not all of them. Captured here are tens of thousands of clones, none seen once; the top ten comprise 1.2% to 1.5%. This clone was seen ten or more times. The antigen is not known. The read stops 3 residues short of the end of the CDR3; the missing end is completed from the germline J gene. CDR1 is SQVTM, CDR2 ANQGSEA, per germline. Trimming took off 7 bases at V and 5 bases at J, with 11 bases between the two ends. The CDR3 spans 11 residues. This chain connects TRBV29-1 to TRBJ2-5; no firm D call. The clonotype comes from a person between 18 and 75 years old in good health. The sequenced sample was peripheral blood mononuclear cells. The part of the CDR3 DNA that was read is TGCAGCGGTATAAGGCAGGAGACC. Protein product: CSGIRQET. The whole CDR3 protein is CSGIRQETQYF.